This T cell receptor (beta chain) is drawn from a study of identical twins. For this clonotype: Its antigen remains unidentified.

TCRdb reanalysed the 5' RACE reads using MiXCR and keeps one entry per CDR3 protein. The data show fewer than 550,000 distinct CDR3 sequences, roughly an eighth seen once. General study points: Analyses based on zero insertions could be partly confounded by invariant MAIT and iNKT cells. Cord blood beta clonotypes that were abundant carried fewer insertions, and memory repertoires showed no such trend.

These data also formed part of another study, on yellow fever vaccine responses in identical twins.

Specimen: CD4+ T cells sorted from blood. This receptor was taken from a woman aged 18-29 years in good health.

In nucleotides, the CDR3 is TGTGCCAGCAGCCCGGGCCTCGGGAAGGTTCAGTATTTT. This sequence encodes CASSPGLGKVQYF. The chain uses TRBV12-3 or TRBV12-4 and TRBJ2-3, with D perhaps TRBD2 (5 bases). The CDR3 runs to 13 residues. V lost 6 bases to trimming and J lost 12 bases, with 19 bases between them.